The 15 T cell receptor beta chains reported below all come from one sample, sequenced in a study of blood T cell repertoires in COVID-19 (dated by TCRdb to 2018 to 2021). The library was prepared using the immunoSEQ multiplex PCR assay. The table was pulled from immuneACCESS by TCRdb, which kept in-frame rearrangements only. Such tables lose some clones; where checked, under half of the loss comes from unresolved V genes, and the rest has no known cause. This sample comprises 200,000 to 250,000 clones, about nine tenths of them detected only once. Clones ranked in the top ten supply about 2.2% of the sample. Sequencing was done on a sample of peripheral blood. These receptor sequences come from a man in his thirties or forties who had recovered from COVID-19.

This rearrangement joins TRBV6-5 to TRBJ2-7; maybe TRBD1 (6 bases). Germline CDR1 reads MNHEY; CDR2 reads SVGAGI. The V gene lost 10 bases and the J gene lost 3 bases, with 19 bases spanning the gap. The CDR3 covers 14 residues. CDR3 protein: CATSPGHLNYEQYF. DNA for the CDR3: TGTGCCACCTCCCCGGGACACCTGAACTACGAGCAGTACTTC.

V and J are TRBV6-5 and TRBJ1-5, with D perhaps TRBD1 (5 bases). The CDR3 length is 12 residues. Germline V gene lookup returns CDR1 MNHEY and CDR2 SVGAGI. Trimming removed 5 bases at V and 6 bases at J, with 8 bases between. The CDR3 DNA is TGTGCCAGCAGTCCTAGGGGTCAGCCCCAGCATTTT. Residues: CASSPRGQPQHF.

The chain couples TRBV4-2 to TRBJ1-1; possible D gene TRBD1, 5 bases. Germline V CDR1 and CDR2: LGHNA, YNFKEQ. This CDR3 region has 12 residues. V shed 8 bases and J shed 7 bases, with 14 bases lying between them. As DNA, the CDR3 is TGTGCCAGCCAAACGGGGGGTCTTGAAGCTTTCTTT. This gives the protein CASQTGGLEAFF.

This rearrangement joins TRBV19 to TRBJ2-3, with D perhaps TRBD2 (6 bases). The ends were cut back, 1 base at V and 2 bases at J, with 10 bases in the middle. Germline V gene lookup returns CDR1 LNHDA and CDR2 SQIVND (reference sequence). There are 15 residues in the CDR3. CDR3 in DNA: TGTGCCAGTAGTATAGGTCTGGGACTCACAGATACGCAGTATTTT. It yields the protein CASSIGLGLTDTQYF.

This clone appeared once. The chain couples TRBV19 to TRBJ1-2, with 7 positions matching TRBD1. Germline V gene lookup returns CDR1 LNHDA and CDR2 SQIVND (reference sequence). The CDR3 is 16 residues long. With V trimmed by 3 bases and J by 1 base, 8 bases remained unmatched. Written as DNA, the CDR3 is TGTGCCAGTAGTATGGACGGGACAGCGGTTAACTATGGCTACACCTTC. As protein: CASSMDGTAVNYGYTF.

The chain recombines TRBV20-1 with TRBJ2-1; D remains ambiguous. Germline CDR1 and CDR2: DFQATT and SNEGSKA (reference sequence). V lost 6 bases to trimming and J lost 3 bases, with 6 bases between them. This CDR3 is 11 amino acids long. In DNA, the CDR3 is TGCAGTGCCCTATTCTACAATGAGCAGTTCTTC. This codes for CSALFYNEQFF.

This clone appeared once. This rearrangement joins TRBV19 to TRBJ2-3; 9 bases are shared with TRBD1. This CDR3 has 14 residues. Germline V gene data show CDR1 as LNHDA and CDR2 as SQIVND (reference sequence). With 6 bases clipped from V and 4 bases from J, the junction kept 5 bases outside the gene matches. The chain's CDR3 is CASRLGQGADTQYF. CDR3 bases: TGTGCCAGTAGATTGGGACAGGGCGCAGATACGCAGTATTTT.

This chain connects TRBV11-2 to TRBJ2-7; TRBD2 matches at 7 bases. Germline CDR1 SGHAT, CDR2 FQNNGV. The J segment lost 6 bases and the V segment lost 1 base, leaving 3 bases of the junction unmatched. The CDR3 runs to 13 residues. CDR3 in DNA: TGTGCCAGCAGCTTAGGGACTAGACCCGAGCAGTACTTC. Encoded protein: CASSLGTRPEQYF. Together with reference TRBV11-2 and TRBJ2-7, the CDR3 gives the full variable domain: EAGVAQSPRYKIIEKRQSVAFWCNPISGHATLYWYQQILGQGPKLLIQFQNNGVVDDSQLPKDRFSAERLKGVDSTLKIQPAKLEDSAVYLCASSLGTRPEQYFGPGTRLTVT.

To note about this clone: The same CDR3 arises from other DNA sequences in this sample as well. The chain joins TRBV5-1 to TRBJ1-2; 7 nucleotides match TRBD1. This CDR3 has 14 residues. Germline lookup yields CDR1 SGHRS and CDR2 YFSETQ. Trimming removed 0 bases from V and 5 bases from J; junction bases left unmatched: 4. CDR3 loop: CASSLGQGLYGYTF. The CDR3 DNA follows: TGCGCCAGCAGCTTGGGACAGGGCCTATATGGCTACACCTTC.

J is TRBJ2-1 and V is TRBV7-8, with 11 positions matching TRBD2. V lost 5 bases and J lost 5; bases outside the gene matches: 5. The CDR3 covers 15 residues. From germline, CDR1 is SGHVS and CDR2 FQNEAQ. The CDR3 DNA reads TGTGCCAGCAGCCGCACTAGCGGGAGAGACAATGAGCAGTTCTTC. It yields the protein CASSRTSGRDNEQFF. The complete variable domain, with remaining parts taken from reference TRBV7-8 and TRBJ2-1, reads GAGVSQSPRYKVAKRGQDVALRCDPISGHVSLFWYQQALGQGPEFLTYFQNEAQLDKSGLPSDRFFAERPEGSVSTLKIQRTQQEDSAVYLCASSRTSGRDNEQFFGPGTRLTVL.

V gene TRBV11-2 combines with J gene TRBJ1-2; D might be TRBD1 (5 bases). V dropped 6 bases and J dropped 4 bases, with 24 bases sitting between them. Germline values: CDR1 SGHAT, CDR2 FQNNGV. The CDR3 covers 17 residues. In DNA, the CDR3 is TGTGCCAGCAGGGGCCAGGACAAAACCCTTTCCAGCTATGGCTACACCTTC. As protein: CASRGQDKTLSSYGYTF. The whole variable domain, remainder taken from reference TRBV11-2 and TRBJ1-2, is EAGVAQSPRYKIIEKRQSVAFWCNPISGHATLYWYQQILGQGPKLLIQFQNNGVVDDSQLPKDRFSAERLKGVDSTLKIQPAKLEDSAVYLCASRGQDKTLSSYGYTFGSGTRLTVV.

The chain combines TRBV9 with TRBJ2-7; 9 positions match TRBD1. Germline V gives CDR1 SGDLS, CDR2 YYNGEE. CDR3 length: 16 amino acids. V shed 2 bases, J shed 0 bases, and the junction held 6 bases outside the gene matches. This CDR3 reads CASSVDPGQGSYEQYF. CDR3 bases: TGTGCCAGCAGCGTGGATCCGGGACAGGGCTCCTACGAGCAGTACTTC.

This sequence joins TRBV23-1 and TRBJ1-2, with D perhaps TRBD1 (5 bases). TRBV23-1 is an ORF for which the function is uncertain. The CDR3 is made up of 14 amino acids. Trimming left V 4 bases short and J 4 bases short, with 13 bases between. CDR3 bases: TGCGCCAGCAGTCGCGGGGATAGGGGCTATGGCTACACCTTC. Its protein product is CASSRGDRGYGYTF.

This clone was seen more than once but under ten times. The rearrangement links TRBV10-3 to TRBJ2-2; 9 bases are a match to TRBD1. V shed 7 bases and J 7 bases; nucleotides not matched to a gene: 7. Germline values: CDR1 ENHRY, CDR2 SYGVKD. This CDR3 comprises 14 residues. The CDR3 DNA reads TGTGCCATCATGGGGACAGGGACGATCGGGGAGCTGTTTTTT. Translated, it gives CAIMGTGTIGELFF.

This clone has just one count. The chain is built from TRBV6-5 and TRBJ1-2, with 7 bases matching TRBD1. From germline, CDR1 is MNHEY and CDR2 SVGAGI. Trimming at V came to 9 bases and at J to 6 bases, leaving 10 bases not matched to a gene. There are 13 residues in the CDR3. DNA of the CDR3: TGTGCCAGTAACCGACAGGGCGTTAATGGCTACACCTTC. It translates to CASNRQGVNGYTF.